This record looks at one T cell receptor beta chain sequence and its context. What it binds is not known. Treatment given: roughly 18 received Ad26.COV2.S at low or high dose, single or two shots; 5 received placebo; per-sample allocation not given. At day 63 after the first vaccine or placebo injection, samples were drawn. This table comes from immunoSEQ multiplex PCR, and its TCRdb copy is limited to in-frame clones, with some not included. The data hold hundreds of thousands of clones, with approximately 84% observed a single time. The germline V gene has CDR1 LNHNV and CDR2 YYDKDF (reference sequence). V gave up 1 base and J gave up 6 bases, with 9 bases separating them. CDR3 length equals 14 residues. The sample originates from a study of Ad26.COV2.S vaccination and SARS-CoV-2 variants. Whole-study context: Donor participated within the Ad26.COV2.S arm of the COV1001 trial. Administration of Ad26.COV2.S was intramuscular, either once or twice 56 days apart.

Study findings and constraints: Recipients given vaccine exceeded placebo recipients in spike-specific TCR breadth. Reportedly, spike-specific CD8+ and CD4+ T cell responses achieved substantial breadth once vaccination had taken place.

The sample here was peripheral blood, taken in a trial of Ad26.COV2.S vaccine versus placebo. This sequence joins TRBV15 and TRBJ1-4; D gene ambiguous. The clonotype was recovered from a person aged 18-60 years who received the Ad26.COV2.S COVID-19 vaccine or a placebo. CDR3 loop: CATSRGDLDEKLFF. For the CDR3, the DNA is TGTGCCACCAGCAGAGGGGATCTTGATGAAAAACTGTTTTTT.